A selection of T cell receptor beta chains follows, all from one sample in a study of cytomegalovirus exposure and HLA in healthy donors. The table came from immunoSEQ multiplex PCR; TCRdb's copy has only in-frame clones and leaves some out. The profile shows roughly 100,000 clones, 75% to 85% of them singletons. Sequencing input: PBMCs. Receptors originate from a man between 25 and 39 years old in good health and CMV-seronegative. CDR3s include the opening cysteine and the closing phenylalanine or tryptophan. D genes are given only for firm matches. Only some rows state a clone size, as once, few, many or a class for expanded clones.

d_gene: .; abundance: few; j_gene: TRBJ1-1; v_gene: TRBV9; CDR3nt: TGTGCCAGCAGCGTCGGGGGAGCTGAAGCTTTCTTT; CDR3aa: CASSVGGAEAFF
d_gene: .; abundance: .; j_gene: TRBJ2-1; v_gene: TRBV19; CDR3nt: TGTGCCAGTATTTCCCCCGACGGGATCGAGCAGTTCTTC; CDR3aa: CASISPDGIEQFF
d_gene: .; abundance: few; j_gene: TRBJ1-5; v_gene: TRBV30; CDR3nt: TGTGCCTGGCTCGAGATGGGAGCTAAAAATCAGCCCCAGCATTTT; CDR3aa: CAWLEMGAKNQPQHF
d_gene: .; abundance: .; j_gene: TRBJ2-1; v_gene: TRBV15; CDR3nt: TGTGCCACCGCAACTAGGGGGGGGCGGGTCAGGGGAAACGGTGAGCAGTTCTTC; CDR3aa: CATATRGGRVRGNGEQFF
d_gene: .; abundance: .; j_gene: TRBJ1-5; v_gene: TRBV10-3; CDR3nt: TGTGCCATCAGTGAGTCGACGGGTGGGCCCCAGCATTTT; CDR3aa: CAISESTGGPQHF
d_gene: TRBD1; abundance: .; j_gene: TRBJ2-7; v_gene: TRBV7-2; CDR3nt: TGTGCCAGCAGCCCCGGGACAGGCCATTCACCGTCGGCCTACGAGCAGTACTTC; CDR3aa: CASSPGTGHSPSAYEQYF
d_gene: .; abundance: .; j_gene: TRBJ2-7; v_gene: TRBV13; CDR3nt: TGTGCCAGCAGCCGAAGGGGCAGGGCCTCTAACGAGCAGTACTTC; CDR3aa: CASSRRGRASNEQYF
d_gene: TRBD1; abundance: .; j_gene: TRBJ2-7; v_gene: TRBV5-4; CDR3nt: TGTGCCAGCAGCACGGGGGACAGGGAAATCTACGAGCAGTACTTC; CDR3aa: CASSTGDREIYEQYF
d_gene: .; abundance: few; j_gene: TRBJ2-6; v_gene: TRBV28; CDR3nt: TGTGCCAGCAGTTTACCCCCAGACAGCGACTCTGGGGCCAACGTCCTGACTTTC; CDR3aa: CASSLPPDSDSGANVLTF
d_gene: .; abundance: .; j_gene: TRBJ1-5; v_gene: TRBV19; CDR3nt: TGTGCCAGTAGTATTTCCAGGGAGGATCAGCCCCAGCATTTT; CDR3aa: CASSISREDQPQHF
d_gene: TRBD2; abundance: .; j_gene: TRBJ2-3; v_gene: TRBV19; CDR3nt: TGTGCCAGTAGTATAGCCGCTAGCGGGGGAGGCACAGATACGCAGTATTTT; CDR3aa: CASSIAASGGGTDTQYF
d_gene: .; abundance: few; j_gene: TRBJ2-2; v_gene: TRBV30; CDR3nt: TGTGCCTGGAGGCTGGACAGTAACACCGGGGAGCTGTTTTTT; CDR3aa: CAWRLDSNTGELFF
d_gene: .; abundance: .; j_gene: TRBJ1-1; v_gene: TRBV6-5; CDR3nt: TGTGCCAGCAGTTACTCCCCAGGGTACACCGGTGAAGCTTTCTTT; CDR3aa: CASSYSPGYTGEAFF
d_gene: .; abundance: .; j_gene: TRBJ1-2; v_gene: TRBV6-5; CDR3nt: TGTGCCAGCAGTTACTCGGGGGGGGACTATGGCTACACCTTC; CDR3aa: CASSYSGGDYGYTF
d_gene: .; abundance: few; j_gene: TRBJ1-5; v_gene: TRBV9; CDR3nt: TGTGCCAGCAGCCCCGGGGATAGCAATCAGCCCCAGCATTTT; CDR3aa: CASSPGDSNQPQHF
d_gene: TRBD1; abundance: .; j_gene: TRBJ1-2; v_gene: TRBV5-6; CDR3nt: TGTGCCAGCAGCTTGGCTAGGGCGGGACAGGGGAGCGGCTACACCTTC; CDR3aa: CASSLARAGQGSGYTF
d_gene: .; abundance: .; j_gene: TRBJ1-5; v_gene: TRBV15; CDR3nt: TGTGCCACCAGCAGAGAACGACAGAGCAATCACCAGCATTTT; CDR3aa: CATSRERQSNHQHF
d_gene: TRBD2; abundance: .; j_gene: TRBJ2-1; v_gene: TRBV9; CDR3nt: TGTGCCAGCAGCGGGGGACTAGCGGATAGCTCCTACAATGAGCAGTTCTTC; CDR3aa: CASSGGLADSSYNEQFF
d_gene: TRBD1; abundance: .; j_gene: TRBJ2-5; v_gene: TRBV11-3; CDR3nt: TGTGCCAGCAGCAGTTCACCAGGGGGAGCAGAGACCCAGTACTTC; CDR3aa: CASSSSPGGAETQYF
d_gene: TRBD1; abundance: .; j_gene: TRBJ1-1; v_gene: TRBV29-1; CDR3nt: TGCAGCGCCACCCTGGGACAGGGGAGCACTGAAGCTTTCTTT; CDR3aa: CSATLGQGSTEAFF
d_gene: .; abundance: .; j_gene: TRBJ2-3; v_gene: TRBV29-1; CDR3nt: TGCAGCGTTGAAGATCGGAGCACAGATACGCAGTATTTT; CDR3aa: CSVEDRSTDTQYF
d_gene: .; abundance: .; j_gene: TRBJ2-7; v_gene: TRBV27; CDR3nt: TGTGCCAGCATTGCCGCCGCAGGGTTCCCCTCCCAGCAGTACTTC; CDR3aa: CASIAAAGFPSQQYF
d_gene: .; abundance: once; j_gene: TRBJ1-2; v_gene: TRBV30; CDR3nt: TGTGCCTGGAGACTATCCCTTAGGGCAGGGCGCGGCTACACCTTC; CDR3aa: CAWRLSLRAGRGYTF
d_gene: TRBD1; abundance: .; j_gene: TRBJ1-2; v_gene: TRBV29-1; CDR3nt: TGCAGCGTTGAGGGGGACAGGGCCTATGGCTACACCTTC; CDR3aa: CSVEGDRAYGYTF
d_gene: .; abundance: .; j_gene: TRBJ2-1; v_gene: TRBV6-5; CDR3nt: TGTGCCAGCAGTTACTCGGAGAAGAATGAGCAGTTCTTC; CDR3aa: CASSYSEKNEQFF
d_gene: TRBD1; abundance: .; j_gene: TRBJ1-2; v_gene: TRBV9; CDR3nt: TGTGCCAGCAGCGTAGGGACAGGGGACCCCGGTTCGGGCTACACCTTC; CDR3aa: CASSVGTGDPGSGYTF
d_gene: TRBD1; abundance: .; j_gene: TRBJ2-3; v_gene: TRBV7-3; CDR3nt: TGTGCCAGCAGCCTAACAGGGGCTTATACAGATACGCAGTATTTT; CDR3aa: CASSLTGAYTDTQYF
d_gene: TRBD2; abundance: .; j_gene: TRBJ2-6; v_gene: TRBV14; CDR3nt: TGTGCCAGCAGCCACATACTAGCGGGGGGGCCTGGGGCCAACGTCCTGACTTTC; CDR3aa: CASSHILAGGPGANVLTF
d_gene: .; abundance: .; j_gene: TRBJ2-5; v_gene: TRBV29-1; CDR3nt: TGCAGCGTTGAAAAGGGGGGGCAAGAGACCCAGTACTTC; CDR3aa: CSVEKGGQETQYF
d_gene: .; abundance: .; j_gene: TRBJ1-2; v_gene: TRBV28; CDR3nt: TGTGCCAGCAGTAATCGCCAGTACTATGGCTACACCTTC; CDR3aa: CASSNRQYYGYTF
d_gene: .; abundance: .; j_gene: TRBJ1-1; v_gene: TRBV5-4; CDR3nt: TGTGCCAGCAGCTTAAAAGGAGTGAACACTGAAGCTTTCTTT; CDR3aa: CASSLKGVNTEAFF
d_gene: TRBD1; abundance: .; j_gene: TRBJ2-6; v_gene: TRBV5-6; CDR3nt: TGTGCCAGCACCCGGACAGGGGGCTCTGGGGCCAACGTCCTGACTTTC; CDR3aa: CASTRTGGSGANVLTF
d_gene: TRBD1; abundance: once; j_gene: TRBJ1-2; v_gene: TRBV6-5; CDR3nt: TGTGCCAGCAGTTGGGGGACAGGGATGGCAGACTATGGCTACACCTTC; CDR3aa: CASSWGTGMADYGYTF
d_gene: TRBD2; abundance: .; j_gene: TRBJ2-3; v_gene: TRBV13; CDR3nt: TGTGCCAGCACCCGGGGGCGGGGGGGCTCAGATACGCAGTATTTT; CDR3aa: CASTRGRGGSDTQYF
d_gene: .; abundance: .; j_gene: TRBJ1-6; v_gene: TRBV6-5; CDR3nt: TGTGCCAGCAGCTCCGGACAGCCTCGCTCACCCCTCCACTTT; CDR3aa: CASSSGQPRSPLHF
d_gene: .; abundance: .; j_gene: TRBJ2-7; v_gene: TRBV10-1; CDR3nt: TGCGCCAGCAGTGAGAGCTACTGGGAGCAGTACTTC; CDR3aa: CASSESYWEQYF
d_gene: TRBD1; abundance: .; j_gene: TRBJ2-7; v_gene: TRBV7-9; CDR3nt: TGTGCCAGCAGCCCAGCCCTAGGACAGGGGACCTCCTACGAGCAGTACTTC; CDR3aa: CASSPALGQGTSYEQYF
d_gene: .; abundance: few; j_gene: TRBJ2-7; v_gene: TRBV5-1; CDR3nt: TGCGCCAGCAGCTTTTTGGGGAGCTCCTACGAGCAGTACTTC; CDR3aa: CASSFLGSSYEQYF
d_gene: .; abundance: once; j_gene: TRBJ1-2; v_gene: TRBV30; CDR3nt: TGTGCCTGGAGTGTTGAGGGTTACTATGGCTACACCTTC; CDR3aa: CAWSVEGYYGYTF
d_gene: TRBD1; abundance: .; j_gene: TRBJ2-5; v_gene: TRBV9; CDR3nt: TGTGCCAGCAGCGTAGCCGGGACAGGGACCCAAGAGACCCAGTACTTC; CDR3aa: CASSVAGTGTQETQYF
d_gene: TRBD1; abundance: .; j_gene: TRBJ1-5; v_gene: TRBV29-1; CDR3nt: TGCAGCGTCCGAACAGGGGGCAGGGAGCCCCAGCATTTT; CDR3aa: CSVRTGGREPQHF
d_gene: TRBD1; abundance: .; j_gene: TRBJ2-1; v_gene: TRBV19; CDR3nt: TGTGCCAGTAGTAATACAGGGGTATGGGTCAACGATGAGCAGTTCTTC; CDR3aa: CASSNTGVWVNDEQFF
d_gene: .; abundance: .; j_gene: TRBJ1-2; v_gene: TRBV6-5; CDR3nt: TGTGCCAGCAGGCTCGGAGCAGCAACCTATGGCTACACCTTC; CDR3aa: CASRLGAATYGYTF
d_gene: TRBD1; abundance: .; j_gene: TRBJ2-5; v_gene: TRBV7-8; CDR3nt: TGTGCGACATGGGGGGAGACAGGGGTCCAAGAGACCCAGTACTTC; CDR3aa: CATWGETGVQETQYF
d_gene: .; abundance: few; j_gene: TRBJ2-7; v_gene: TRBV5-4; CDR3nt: TGTGCCAGCAGCTGGCAACCTGGGGCGGTGAGCTCCTACGAGCAGTACTTC; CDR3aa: CASSWQPGAVSSYEQYF
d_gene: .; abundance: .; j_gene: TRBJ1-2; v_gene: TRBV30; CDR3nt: TGTGCCTGGAGTCCTATCCCTAATGGCTACACCTTC; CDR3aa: CAWSPIPNGYTF
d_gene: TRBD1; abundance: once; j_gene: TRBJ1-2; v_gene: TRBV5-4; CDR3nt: TGTGCCAGCAGCCGATTCTCCCTCAGGGGGGGCTACACCTTC; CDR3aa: CASSRFSLRGGYTF